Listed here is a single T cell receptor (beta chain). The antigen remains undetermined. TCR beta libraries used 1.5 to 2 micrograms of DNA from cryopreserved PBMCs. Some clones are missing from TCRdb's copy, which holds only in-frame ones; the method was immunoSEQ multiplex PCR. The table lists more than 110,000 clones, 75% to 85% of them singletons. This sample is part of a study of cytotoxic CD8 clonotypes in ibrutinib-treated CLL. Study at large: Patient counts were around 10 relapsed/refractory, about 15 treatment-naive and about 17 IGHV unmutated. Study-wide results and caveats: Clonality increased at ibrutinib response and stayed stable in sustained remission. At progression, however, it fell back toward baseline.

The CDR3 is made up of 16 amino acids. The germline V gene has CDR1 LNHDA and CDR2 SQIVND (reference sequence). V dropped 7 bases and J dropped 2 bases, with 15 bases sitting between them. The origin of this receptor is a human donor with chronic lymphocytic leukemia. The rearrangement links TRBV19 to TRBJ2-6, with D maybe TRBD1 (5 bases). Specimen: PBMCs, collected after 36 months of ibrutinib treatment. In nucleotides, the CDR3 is TGTGCCAGTATAAAAACCGACAGACCTGGGGCCAACGTCCTGACTTTC. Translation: CASIKTDRPGANVLTF.